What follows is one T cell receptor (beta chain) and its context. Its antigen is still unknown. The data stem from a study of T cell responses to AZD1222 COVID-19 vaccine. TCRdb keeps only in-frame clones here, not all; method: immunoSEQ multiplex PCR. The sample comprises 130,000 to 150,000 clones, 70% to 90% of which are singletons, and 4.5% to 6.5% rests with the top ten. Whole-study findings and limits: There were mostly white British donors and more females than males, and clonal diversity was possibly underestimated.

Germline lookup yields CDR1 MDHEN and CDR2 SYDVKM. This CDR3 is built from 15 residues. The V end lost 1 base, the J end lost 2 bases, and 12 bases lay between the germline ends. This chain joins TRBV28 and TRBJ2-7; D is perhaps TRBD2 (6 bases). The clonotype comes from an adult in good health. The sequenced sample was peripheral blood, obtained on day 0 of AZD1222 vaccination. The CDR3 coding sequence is TGTGCCAGCAGTTTATTAGTTGGCGGGGCCTACGAGCAGTACTTC. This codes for CASSLLVGGAYEQYF.